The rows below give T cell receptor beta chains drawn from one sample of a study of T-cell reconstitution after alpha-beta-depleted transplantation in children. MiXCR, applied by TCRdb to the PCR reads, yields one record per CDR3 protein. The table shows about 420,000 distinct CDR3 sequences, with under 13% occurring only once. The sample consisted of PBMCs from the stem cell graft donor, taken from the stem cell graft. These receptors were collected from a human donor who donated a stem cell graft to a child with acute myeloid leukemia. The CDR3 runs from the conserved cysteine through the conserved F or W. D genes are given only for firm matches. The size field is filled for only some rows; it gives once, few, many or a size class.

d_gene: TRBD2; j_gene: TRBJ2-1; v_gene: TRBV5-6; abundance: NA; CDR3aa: CASSSPGLADRYNEQFF; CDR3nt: TGTGCCAGCAGCTCGCCGGGACTAGCGGATAGATACAATGAGCAGTTCTTC
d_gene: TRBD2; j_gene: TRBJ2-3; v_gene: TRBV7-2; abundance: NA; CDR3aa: CASSSIAGGVADTQYF; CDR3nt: TGTGCCAGCAGCTCTATAGCGGGGGGGGTGGCAGATACGCAGTATTTT
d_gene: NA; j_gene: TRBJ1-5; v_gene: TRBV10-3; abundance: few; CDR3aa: CAISDGSGSGNQPQHF; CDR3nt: TGTGCCATCAGTGATGGTTCGGGAAGTGGCAATCAGCCCCAGCATTTT
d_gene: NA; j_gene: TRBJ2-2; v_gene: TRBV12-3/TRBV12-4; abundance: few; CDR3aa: CASSLSPAGELFF; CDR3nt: TGTGCCAGCAGTTTAAGCCCAGCCGGGGAGCTGTTTTTT
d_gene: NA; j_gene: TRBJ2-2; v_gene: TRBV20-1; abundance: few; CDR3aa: CSASRGGLRDTGELFF; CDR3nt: TGCAGTGCTAGCCGTGGGGGGCTGAGGGATACCGGGGAGCTGTTTTTT
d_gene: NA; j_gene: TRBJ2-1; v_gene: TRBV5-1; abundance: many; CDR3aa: CASSLGPGNEQFF; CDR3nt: TGCGCCAGCAGTCTAGGACCCGGGAACGAGCAGTTCTTC
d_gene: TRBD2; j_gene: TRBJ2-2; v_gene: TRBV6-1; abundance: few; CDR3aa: CASSEALAGRYGELFF; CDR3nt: TGTGCCAGCAGTGAAGCACTAGCGGGGAGATACGGGGAGCTGTTTTTT
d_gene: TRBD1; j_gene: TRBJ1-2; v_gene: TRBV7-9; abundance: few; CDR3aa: CASSLGNRGNYGYTF; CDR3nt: TGTGCCAGCAGCTTAGGGAACAGGGGTAACTATGGCTACACCTTC
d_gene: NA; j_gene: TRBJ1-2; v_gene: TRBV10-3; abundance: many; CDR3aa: CAISESEGVDYGYTF; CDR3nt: TGTGCCATCAGTGAGAGTGAGGGGGTCGACTATGGCTACACCTTC
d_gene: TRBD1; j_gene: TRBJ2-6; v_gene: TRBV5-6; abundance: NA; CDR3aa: CASSLGQGRSGANVLTF; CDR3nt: TGTGCCAGCAGCTTGGGACAGGGCCGCTCTGGGGCCAACGTCCTGACTTTC
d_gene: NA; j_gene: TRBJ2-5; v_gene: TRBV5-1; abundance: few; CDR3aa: CASSLATGSRETQYF; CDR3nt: TGCGCCAGCAGCTTGGCCACAGGTAGCCGAGAGACCCAGTACTTC
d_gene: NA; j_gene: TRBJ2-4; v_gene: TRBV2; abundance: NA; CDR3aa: CASNRGGVRFQYF; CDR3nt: TGTGCCAGCAATCGGGGTGGAGTACGGTTTCAGTACTTC
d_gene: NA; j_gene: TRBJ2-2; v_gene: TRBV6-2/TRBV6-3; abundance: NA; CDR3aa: CASSYDLRDSPIIGELFF; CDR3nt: TGTGCCAGCAGTTACGACCTCCGGGACTCCCCAATTATCGGGGAGCTGTTTTTT
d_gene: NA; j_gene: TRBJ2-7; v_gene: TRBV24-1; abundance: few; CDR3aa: CATSDSDRPYEQYF; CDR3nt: TGTGCCACCAGTGACTCCGACAGGCCCTACGAGCAGTACTTC
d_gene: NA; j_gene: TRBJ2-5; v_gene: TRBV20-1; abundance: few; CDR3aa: CSLKGGKETQYF; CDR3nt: TGCAGTCTGAAGGGGGGAAAAGAGACCCAGTACTTC
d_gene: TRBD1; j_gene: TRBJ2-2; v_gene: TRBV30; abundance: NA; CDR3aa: CAGQTGVATGELFF; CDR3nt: TGTGCCGGCCAGACAGGGGTCGCCACCGGGGAGCTGTTTTTT
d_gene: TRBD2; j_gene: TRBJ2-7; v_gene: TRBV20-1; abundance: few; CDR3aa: CSARDRTSGMREQYF; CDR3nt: TGCAGTGCTAGAGATCGGACTAGCGGGATGAGGGAGCAGTACTTC
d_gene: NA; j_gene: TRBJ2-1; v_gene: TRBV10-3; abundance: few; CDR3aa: CAIRPAAYNEQFF; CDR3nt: TGTGCCATCAGGCCAGCGGCCTACAATGAGCAGTTCTTC
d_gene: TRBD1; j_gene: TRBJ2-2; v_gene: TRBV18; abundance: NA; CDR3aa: CASSPPGTGGTFANTGELFF; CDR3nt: TGTGCCAGCTCACCACCGGGGACAGGGGGCACCTTCGCGAACACCGGGGAGCTGTTTTTT
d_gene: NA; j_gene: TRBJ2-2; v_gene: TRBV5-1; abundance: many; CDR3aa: CASSLDGELFF; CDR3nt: TGTGCCAGCAGTCTCGACGGGGAGCTGTTTTTT
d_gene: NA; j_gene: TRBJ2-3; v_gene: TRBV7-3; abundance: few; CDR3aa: CASGWGLEDTQYF; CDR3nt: TGTGCCAGCGGTTGGGGGCTTGAAGATACGCAGTATTTT
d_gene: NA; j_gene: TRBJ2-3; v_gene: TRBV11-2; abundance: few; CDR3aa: CASSPWGAADTQYF; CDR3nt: TGTGCCAGCAGCCCCTGGGGGGCCGCAGATACGCAGTATTTT
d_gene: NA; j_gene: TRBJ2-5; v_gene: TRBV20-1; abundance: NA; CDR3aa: CSARPLSVGETQYF; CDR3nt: TGCAGTGCTAGGCCTCTTAGCGTCGGAGAGACCCAGTACTTC
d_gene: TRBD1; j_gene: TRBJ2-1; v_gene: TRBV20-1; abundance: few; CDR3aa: CSARGDRGINEQFF; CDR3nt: TGCAGTGCTAGAGGGGACAGGGGAATCAATGAGCAGTTCTTC
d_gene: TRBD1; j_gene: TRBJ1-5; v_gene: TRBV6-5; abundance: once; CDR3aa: CASSYGQGRQPQHF; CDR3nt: TGTGCCAGCAGTTACGGACAGGGAAGGCAGCCCCAGCATTTT
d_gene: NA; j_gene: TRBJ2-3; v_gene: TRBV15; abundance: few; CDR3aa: CATSPTAQWEGTDTQYF; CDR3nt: TGTGCCACCAGCCCCACGGCTCAGTGGGAGGGCACAGATACGCAGTATTTT
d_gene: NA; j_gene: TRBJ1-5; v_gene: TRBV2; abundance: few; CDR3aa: CASSEATGMNQPQHF; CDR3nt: TGTGCCAGCAGTGAAGCGACAGGAATGAATCAGCCCCAGCATTTT
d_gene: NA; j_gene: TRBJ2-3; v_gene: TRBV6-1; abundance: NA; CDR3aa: CASSDGGYGTDTQYF; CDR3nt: TGTGCCAGCAGTGATGGGGGGTACGGCACAGATACGCAGTATTTT
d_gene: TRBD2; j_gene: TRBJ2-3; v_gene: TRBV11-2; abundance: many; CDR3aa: CASSSKRASGGIRDTQYF; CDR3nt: TGTGCCAGCAGCTCGAAGCGAGCTAGCGGGGGGATTCGAGATACGCAGTATTTT
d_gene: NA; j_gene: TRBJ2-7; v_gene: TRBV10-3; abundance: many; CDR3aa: CAIRADGLSYEQYF; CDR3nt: TGTGCCATCAGGGCGGACGGCCTCTCCTACGAGCAGTACTTC
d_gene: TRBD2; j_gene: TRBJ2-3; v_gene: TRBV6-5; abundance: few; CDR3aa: CASSYGGGQRGDTQYF; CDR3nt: TGTGCCAGCAGTTACGGCGGGGGGCAAAGAGGAGATACGCAGTATTTT
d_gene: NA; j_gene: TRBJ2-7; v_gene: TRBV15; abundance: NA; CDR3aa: CATSRDVSSYEQYF; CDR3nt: TGTGCCACCAGCAGAGATGTTAGCTCCTACGAGCAGTACTTC
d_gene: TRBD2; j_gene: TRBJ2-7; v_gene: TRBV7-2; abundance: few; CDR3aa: CASSFIRLAGEQYF; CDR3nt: TGTGCCAGCAGCTTTATAAGGCTAGCGGGGGAGCAGTACTTC
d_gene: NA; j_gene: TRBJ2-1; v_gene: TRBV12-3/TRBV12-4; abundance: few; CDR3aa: CASTVGGAGWNEQFF; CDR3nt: TGTGCCAGCACTGTGGGGGGGGCTGGATGGAATGAGCAGTTCTTC
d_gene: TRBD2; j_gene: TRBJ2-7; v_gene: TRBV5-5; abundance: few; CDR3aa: CASSRGTSGTYEQYF; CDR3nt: TGTGCCAGCAGCCGCGGGACTAGCGGGACCTACGAGCAGTACTTC
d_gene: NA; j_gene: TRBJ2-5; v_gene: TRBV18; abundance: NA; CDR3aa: CASSPNREGGETQYF; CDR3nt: TGTGCCAGCTCACCTAACAGGGAAGGCGGAGAGACCCAGTACTTC
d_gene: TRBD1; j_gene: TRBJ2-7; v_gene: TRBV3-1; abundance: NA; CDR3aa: CASSQEDRASEQYF; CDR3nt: TGTGCCAGCAGCCAAGAAGACAGGGCAAGCGAGCAGTACTTC
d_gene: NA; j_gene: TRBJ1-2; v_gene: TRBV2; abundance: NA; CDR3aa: CASSVDRSGGYTF; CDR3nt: TGTGCCAGCAGCGTTGACAGGTCCGGTGGCTACACCTTC
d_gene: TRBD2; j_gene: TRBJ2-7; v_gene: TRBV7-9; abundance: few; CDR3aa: CASSARLAPDEQYF; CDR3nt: TGTGCCAGCAGCGCCCGACTAGCGCCCGACGAGCAGTACTTC